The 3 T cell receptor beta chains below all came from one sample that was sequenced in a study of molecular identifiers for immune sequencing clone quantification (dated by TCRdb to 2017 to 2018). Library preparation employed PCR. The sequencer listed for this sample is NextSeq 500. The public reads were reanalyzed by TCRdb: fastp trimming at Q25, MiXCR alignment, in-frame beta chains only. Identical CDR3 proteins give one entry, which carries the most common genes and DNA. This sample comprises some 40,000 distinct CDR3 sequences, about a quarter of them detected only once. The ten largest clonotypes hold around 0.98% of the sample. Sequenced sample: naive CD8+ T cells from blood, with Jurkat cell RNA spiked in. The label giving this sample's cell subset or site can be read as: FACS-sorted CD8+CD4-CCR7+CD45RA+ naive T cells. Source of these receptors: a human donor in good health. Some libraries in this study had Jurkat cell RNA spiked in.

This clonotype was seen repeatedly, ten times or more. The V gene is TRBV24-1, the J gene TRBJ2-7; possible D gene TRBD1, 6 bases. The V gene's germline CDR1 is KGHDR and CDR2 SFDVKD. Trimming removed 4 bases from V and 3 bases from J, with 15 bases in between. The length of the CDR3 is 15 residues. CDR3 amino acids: CATSDRTEGIYEQYF. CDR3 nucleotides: TGTGCCACCAGTGACCGGACAGAAGGTATCTACGAGCAGTACTTC.

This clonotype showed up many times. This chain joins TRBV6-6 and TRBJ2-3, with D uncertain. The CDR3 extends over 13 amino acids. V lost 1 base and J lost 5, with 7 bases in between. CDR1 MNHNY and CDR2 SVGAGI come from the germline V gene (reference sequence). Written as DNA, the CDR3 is TGTGCCAGCAGTTACTTCCCGCAAGATACGCAGTATTTT. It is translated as CASSYFPQDTQYF.

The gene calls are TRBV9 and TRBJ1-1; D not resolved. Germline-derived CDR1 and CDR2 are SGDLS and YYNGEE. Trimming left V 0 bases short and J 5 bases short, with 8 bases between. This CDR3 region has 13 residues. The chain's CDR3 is CASSVGPATEAFF. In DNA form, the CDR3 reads TGTGCCAGCAGCGTAGGGCCCGCGACTGAAGCTTTCTTT.